These 3 T cell receptor beta chains were all obtained from the same sample, sequenced in a study of regulatory T cells in long-lasting Graves disease. According to the study, TCR beta libraries were built with iRepertoire HTBI primers and CDR3-region Arm-PCR. Each CDR3 protein gets one entry after TCRdb re-called the multiplex PCR reads with MiXCR. The table lists approximately 470,000 distinct CDR3 sequences, about a sixth of them singletons. The time point was: newly diagnosed GD, antithyroid drugs for less than 3 months. The TCR library was prepared using RNA isolated from PBMCs. The same specimen was also included in a second study, on T cells in Graves' hyperthyroidism and ophthalmopathy.

This material consisted of peripheral blood mononuclear cells (PBMCs), taken at new diagnosis, from a patient treated with antithyroid drugs. These receptors all come from a man aged 35 to 55 with Graves disease.

This clonotype has a handful of counts. This chain connects TRBV6-5 to TRBJ1-2; 9 bases align to TRBD1. The CDR3 spans 13 residues. The germline V gene has CDR1 MNHEY and CDR2 SVGAGI. Trimming cost V 2 bases and J 8 bases; bases outside gene matches: 3. For the CDR3, the DNA is TGTGCCAGCAGTTACGGGACAGGGACCGGCTACACCTTC. Encoded protein: CASSYGTGTGYTF.

The table lists this clonotype with many counts. The genes are TRBV28 and TRBJ2-5; 7 bases agree with TRBD1. The germline CDR1 and CDR2 sequences are MDHEN and SYDVKM. Trimming removed 5 bases from V and 2 bases from J; junction bases left unmatched: 8. CDR3 size: 15 residues. CDR3 coding DNA: TGTGCCAGCAGTCCTCACCAACAGGGGCAAGAGACCCAGTACTTC. Translating it yields CASSPHQQGQETQYF.

This clonotype was observed many times. The chain employs TRBV5-1 and TRBJ2-7; weak D call: TRBD2 (5 bases). Germline V gives CDR1 SGHRS, CDR2 YFSETQ. Trimming left V 5 bases short and J 5 bases short, with 20 bases between. The CDR3 is 15 amino acids. In DNA form, the CDR3 reads TGCGCCAGCAGACATCCGGGATCCGCCGGCCACGAGCAGTACTTC. Translating it yields CASRHPGSAGHEQYF.